This is a list of T cell receptor beta chains from one sample in a study of STAT3 mutations in large granular lymphocyte leukemia. Sequenced by immunoSEQ multiplex PCR; TCRdb stores in-frame clones only, minus some. The sample includes 20,000 or so clones, about 92% of them seen just once. The material sequenced was peripheral blood mononuclear cells. These receptors all stem from a man aged 55 to 70 with T-cell large granular lymphocyte leukemia. Some clones in this sample may be carry-over from other donors' samples. CDR3s include the opening cysteine and the closing phenylalanine or tryptophan. The order of the fields is CDR3 length, D gene, V gene, J gene, CDR3 protein. D genes are given only for firm matches.

13	.	TRBV29-1	TRBJ1-2	CSVVTGWIRGYTF
14	.	TRBV5-6	TRBJ2-7	CASSLEGGRDEQYF
15	.	TRBV4-3	TRBJ2-6	CASSLQGSGANVLTF
14	.	TRBV5-1	TRBJ2-7	CASSPTPGVYEQYF
14	.	TRBV14	TRBJ1-2	CASSLGRLAYGYTF
12	TRBD1	TRBV7-9	TRBJ2-7	CATVQQGNEQYF
13	.	TRBV7-8	TRBJ1-6	CASSPFLSSPLHF
14	.	TRBV5-1	TRBJ2-7	CASSLEDSAGEQYF
13	.	TRBV19	TRBJ2-7	CASSIERAYEQYF
15	TRBD1	TRBV5-1	TRBJ2-1	CASSFPGGRDNEQFF
13	.	TRBV2	TRBJ2-7	CASSELGTYEQYF
16	.	TRBV30	TRBJ2-3	CAWSGPGAGRTDTQYF
17	.	TRBV5-1	TRBJ2-6	CASSLVPYEPGANVLTF
16	.	TRBV5-4	TRBJ2-5	CASSQVAGALGETQYF
14	.	TRBV19	TRBJ2-7	CASSPRDRVYEQYF